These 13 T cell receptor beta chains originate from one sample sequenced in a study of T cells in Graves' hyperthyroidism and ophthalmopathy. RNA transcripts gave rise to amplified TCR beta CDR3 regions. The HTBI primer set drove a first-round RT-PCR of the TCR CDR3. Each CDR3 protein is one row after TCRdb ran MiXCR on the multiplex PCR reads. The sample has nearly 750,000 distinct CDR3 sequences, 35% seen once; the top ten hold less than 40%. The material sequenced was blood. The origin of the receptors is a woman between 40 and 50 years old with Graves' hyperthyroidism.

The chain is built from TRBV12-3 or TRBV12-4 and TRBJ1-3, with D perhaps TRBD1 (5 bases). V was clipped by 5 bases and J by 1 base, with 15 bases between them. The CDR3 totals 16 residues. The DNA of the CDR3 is TGTGCCAGCAGTCATTCCGGGACGCATTCTGGAAACACCATATATTTT. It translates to CASSHSGTHSGNTIYF.

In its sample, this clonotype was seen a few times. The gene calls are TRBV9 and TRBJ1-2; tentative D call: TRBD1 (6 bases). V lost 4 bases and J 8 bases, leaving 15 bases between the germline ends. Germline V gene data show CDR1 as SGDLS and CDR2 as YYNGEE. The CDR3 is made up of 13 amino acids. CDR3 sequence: CASSFLTGSGYTF. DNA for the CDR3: TGTGCCAGCAGCTTCCTCACAGGGTCCGGCTACACCTTC.

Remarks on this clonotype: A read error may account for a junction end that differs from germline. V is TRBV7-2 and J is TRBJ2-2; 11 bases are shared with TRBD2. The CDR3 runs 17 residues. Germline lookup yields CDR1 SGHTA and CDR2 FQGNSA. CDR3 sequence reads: CASSLAGTSGWGGELFF. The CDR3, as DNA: TGTGCCAGCAGCCTAGCCGGGACTAGCGGATGGGGCGGGGAGCTGTTTTTT.

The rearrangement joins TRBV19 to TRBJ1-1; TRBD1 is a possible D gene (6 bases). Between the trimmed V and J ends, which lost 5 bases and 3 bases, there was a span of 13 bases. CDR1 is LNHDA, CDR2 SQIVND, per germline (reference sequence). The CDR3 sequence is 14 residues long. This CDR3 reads CASSRGGMDTEAFF. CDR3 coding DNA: TGTGCCAGTAGTCGGGGGGGCATGGACACTGAAGCTTTCTTT.

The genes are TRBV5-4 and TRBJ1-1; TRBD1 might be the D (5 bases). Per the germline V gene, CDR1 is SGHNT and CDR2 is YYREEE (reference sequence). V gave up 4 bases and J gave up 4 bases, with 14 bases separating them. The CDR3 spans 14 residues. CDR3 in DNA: TGTGCCAGCAGCAGACGGGGGGAGGGCACTGAAGCTTTCTTT. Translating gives CASSRRGEGTEAFF.

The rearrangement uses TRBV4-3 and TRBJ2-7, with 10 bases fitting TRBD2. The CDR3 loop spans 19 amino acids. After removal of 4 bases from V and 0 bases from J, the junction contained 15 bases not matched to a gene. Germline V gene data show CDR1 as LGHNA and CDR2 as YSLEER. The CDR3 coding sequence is TGCGCCAGCAGCCCCAAGCTACTAGCGGGAACCCGAAGCTCCTACGAGCAGTACTTC. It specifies CASSPKLLAGTRSSYEQYF.

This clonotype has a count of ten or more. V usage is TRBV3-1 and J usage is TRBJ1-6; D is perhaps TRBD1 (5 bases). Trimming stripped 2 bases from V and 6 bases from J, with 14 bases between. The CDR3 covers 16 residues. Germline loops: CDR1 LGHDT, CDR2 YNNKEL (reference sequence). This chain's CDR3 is CASSQYTGRSNSPLHF. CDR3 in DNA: TGTGCCAGCAGCCAATATACGGGGCGCAGTAATTCACCCCTCCACTTT.

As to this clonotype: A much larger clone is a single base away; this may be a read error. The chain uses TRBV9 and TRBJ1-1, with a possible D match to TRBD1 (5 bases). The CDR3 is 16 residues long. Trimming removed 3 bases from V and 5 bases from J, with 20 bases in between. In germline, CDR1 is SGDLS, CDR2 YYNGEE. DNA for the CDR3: TGTGCCAGCAGCGGTGGCCTCGGGACCGTGAGTACTGAAGCTTTCTTT. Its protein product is CASSGGLGTVSTEAFF.

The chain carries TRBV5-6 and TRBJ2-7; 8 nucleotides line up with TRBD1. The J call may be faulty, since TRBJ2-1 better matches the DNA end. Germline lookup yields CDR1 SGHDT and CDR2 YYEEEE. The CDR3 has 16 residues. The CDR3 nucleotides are TGTGCCAGCAGCTCCCTACAGGGGGGCTTAAACAATGAGCAGTTCTTC. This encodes CASSSLQGGLNNEQFF.

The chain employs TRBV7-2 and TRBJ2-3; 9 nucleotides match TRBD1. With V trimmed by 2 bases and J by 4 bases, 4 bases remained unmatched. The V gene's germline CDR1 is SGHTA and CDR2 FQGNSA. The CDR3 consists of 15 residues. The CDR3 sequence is CASSLRDRAADTQYF. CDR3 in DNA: TGTGCCAGCAGCTTACGGGACAGGGCCGCAGATACGCAGTATTTT.

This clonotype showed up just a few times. CDR3 in amino acids: CASSLTSSRKTQYF. The CDR3 DNA sequence: TGTGCCAGCAGTTTGACTAGCTCGAGGAAGACCCAGTACTTC. This chain uses TRBV3-1 with TRBJ2-5; 7 bases line up with TRBD2. In germline, CDR1 is LGHDT, CDR2 YNNKEL (reference sequence). The length of the CDR3 is 14 residues. The junction had 10 bases not matched to a gene; V was cut back by 6 bases and J by 6 bases.

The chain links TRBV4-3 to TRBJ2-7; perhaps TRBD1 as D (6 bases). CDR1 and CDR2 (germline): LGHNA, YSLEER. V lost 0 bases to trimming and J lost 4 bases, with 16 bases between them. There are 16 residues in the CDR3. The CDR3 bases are TGCGCCAGCAGCCAAGAGGGGACATCACGTCTATACGAGCAGTACTTC. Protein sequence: CASSQEGTSRLYEQYF.

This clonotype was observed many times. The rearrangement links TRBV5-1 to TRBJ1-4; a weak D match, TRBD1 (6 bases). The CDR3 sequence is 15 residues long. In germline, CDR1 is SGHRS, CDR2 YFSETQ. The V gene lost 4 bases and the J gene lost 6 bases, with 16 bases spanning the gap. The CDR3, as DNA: TGCGCCAGCAGCCTAAGACAGGCAAAGGATGAAAAACTGTTTTTT. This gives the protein CASSLRQAKDEKLFF.